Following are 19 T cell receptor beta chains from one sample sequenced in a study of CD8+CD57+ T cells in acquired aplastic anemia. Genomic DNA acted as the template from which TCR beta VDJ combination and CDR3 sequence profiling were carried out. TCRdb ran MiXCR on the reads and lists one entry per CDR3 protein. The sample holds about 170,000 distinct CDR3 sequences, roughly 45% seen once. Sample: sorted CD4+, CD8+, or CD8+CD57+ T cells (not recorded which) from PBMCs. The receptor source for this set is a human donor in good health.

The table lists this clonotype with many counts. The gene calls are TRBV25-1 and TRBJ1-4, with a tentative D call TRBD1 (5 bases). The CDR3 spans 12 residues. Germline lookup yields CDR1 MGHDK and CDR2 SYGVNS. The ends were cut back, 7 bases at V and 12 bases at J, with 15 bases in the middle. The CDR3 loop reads CASNRDGKELFF. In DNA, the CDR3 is TGTGCCAGCAACCGGGACGGCAAAGAACTGTTTTTT.

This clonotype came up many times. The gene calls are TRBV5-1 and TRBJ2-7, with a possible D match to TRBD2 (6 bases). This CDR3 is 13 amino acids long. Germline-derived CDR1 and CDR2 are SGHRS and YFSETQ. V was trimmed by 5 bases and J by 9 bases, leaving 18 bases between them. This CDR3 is CASSWEDPKGQYF. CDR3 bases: TGCGCCAGCAGTTGGGAGGACCCCAAGGGGCAGTACTTC.

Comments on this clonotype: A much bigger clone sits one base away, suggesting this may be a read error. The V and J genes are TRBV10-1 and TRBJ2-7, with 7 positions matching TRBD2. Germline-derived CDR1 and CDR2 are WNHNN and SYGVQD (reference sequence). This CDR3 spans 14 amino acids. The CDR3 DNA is TGCGCCAGCAGTGAGTCGCGCGGGAGAAACGAGCAGTGCTTC. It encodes CASSESRGRNEQCF.

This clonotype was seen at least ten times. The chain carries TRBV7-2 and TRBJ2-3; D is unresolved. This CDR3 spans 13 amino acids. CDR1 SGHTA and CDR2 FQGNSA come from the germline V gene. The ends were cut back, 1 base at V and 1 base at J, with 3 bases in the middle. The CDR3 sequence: CASSLGGTDTQYF. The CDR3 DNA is TGTGCCAGCAGCTTAGGGGGCACAGATACGCAGTATTTT.

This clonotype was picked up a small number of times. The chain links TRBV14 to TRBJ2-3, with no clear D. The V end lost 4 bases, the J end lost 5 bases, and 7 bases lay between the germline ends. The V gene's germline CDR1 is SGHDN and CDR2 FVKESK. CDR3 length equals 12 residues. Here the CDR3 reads CASSPIGDTQYF. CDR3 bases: TGTGCCAGCAGCCCCATTGGAGATACGCAGTATTTT. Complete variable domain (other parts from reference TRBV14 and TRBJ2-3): EAGVTQFPSHSVIEKGQTVTLRCDPISGHDNLYWYRRVMGKEIKFLLHFVKESKQDESGMPNNRFLAERTGGTYSTLKVQPAELEDSGVYFCASSPIGDTQYFGPGTRLTVL.

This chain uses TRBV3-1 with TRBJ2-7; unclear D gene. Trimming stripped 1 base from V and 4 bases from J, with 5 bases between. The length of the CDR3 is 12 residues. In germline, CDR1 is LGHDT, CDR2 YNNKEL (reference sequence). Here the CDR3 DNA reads TGTGCCAGCAGCCAAGTTATTTACGAGCAGTACTTC. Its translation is CASSQVIYEQYF.

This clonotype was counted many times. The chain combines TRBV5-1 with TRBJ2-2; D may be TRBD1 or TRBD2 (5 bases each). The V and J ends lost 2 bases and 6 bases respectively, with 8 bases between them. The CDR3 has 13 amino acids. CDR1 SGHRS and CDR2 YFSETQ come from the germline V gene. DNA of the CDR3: TGCGCCAGCAGCTTAGAGGGGTCCGGGGAGCTGTTTTTT. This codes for CASSLEGSGELFF.

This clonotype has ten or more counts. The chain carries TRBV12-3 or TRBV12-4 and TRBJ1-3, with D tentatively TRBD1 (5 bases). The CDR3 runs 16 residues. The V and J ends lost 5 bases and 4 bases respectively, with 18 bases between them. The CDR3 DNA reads TGTGCCAGCAGTCAAGGTCGGACACGTTCCGGAAACACCATATATTTT. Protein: CASSQGRTRSGNTIYF.

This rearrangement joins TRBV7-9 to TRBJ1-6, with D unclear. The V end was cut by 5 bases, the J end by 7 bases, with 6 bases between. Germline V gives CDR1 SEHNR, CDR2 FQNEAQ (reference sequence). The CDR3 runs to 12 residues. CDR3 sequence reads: CASSPENSPLHF. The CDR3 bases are TGTGCCAGCAGCCCAGAGAATTCACCCCTCCACTTT.

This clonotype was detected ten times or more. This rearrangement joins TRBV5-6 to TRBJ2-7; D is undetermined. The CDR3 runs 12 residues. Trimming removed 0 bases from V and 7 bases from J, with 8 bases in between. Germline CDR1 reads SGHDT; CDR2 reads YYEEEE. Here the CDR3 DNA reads TGTGCCAGCAGCTTGGAATCCGCGGAGCAGTACTTC. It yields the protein CASSLESAEQYF.

In DNA form, the CDR3 reads TGTGCCAGCTCAACAGCGGGTAATTCACCCCTCCACTTT. Residues: CASSTAGNSPLHF. The V gene is TRBV19, the J gene TRBJ1-6; D uncertain. The V gene lost 9 bases and the J gene lost 6 bases, with 12 bases spanning the gap. The germline gives CDR1 LNHDA, CDR2 SQIVND (reference sequence). The CDR3 is made up of 13 amino acids.

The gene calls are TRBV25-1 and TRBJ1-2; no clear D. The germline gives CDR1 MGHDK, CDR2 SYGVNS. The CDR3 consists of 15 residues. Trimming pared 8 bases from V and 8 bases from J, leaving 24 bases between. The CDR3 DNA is TGTGCCAGCGGCCCAAGTCTAGGCCACCCAGGAGGCTACACCTTC. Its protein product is CASGPSLGHPGGYTF.

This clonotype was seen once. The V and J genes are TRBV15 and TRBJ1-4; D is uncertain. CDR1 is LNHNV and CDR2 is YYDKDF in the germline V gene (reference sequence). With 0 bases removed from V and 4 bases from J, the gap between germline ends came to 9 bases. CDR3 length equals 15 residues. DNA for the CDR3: TGTGCCACCAGCAGAGAGGCAGTAGGTAATGAAAAACTGTTTTTT. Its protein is CATSREAVGNEKLFF.

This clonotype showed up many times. The CDR3 nucleotides read TGTGCCAGCAGCCAAGATAATCCGAGAATTGCGGGGGGATCCCAGTTCTTC. Its protein product is CASSQDNPRIAGGSQFF. This chain connects TRBV14 to TRBJ2-1; 8 positions agree with TRBD2. Germline CDR1 and CDR2: SGHDN and FVKESK. There are 17 residues in the CDR3. The V and J ends lost 0 bases and 13 bases, in that order; junction bases with no gene match: 17.

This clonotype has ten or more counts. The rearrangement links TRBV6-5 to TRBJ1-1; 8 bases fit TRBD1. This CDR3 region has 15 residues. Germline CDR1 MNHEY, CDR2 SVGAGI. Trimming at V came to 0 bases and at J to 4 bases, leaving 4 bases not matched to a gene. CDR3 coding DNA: TGTGCCAGCAGTTACTCAGGACAGGGTGGCACTGAAGCTTTCTTT. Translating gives CASSYSGQGGTEAFF.

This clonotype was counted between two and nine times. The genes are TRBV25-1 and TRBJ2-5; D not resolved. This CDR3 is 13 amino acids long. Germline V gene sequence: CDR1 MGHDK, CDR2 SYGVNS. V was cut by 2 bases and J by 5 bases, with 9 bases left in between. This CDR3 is CASSEPVVETQYF. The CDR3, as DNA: TGTGCCAGCAGTGAACCAGTCGTTGAGACCCAGTACTTC.

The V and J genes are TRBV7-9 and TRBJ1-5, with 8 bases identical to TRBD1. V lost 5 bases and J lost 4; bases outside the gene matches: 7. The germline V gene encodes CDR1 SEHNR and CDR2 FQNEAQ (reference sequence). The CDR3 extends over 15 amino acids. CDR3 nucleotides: TGTGCCAGCAGCCCCGGACAGGGCCCAAATCAGCCCCAGCATTTT. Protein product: CASSPGQGPNQPQHF.

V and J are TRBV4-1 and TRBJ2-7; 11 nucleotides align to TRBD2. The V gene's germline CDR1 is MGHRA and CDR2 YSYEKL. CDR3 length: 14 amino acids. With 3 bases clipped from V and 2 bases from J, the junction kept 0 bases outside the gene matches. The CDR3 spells CASSHSGRAYEQYF. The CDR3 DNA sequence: TGCGCCAGCAGCCATAGCGGGAGGGCCTACGAGCAGTACTTC.

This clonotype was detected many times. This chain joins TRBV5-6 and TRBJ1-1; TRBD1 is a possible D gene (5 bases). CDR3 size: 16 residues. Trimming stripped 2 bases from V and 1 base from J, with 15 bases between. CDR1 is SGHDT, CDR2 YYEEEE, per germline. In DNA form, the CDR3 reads TGTGCCAGCAGCTTAGTAGGGGCCCAGTCGAACACTGAAGCTTTCTTT. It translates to CASSLVGAQSNTEAFF.